What follows describes a single T cell receptor beta chain. The source of the sample is a study of blood T cell repertoires in COVID-19. Study summary: The United States, Italy and Spain supplied acute and convalescent COVID-19 samples. PBMCs, B-cell-depleted T cells, or T cells provided the cDNA or gDNA that made up the material.

As processed by the authors: Reference gene primer amplification yielded estimated nucleated cell counts. Only in-frame clones appear in the TCRdb table, and some are missing; sequencing was by immunoSEQ multiplex PCR. V and J calls and clone size follow that table, whereas D and trimming were derived from the DNA. The sample carries 110,000 or so clones, approximately 88% recorded once. There are 19 residues in the CDR3. Germline lookup yields CDR1 MNHNS and CDR2 SASEGT. Deletions cut 3 bases from V and 0 bases from J, with 21 bases between. Sequencing input: peripheral blood. This sequence originates from a woman aged 40-49 years with acute or convalescent COVID-19. The rearrangement joins TRBV6-1 to TRBJ2-4; maybe TRBD2 (5 bases). The CDR3 coding sequence is TGTGCCAGCAGTGAGACCTATGCCCGGGATGGCCTAGCCAAAAACATTCAGTACTTC. Translated, it gives CASSETYARDGLAKNIQYF.